This record covers a single T cell receptor beta chain. Its target is unknown. On the day of bone marrow donation, the related graft donor provided peripheral blood. This sample is part of a study of T cells after posttransplantation cyclophosphamide. Here immunoSEQ multiplex PCR was the method, and the copy in TCRdb shows in-frame clones only, minus some. The repertoire holds about 47,000 clones, with roughly nine tenths as singletons. The CDR3 length is 14 residues. CDR1 and CDR2 from the germline V gene are ENHRY and SYGVKD. Unmatched junction bases numbered 8, after V lost 3 bases and J lost 9 bases. Overall study results and limits: TRB overlap between skin or GI tissue T cells and blood was limited. Later blood repertoires were often dominated by clones from the donor CD8+ memory compartment. Recipient CMV seropositivity and CMV reactivation strongly tracked TRB clonality.

The receptor was derived from a woman in her 50s in good health and a related stem cell transplant donor. The V gene is TRBV10-3, the J gene TRBJ2-1; TRBD2 matches at 7 bases. The sample was PBMCs. The DNA of the CDR3 is TGTGCCATCAGTGACTCCCTTCCGGGGGGTGAGCAGTTCTTC. Its protein is CAISDSLPGGEQFF.